The 5 T cell receptor beta chains reported below all come from one sample, sequenced in a study of regulatory T cells in long-lasting Graves disease. CDR3 regions were amplified by Arm-PCR using iRepertoire HTBI primers to build TCR beta libraries. TCRdb called the multiplex PCR reads again in MiXCR, with one record for every CDR3 protein. The sample shows around 500,000 distinct CDR3 sequences, 13% of them seen only once. The time point denotes: newly diagnosed GD, antithyroid drugs for less than 3 months. Generation of the TCR library employed RNA extracted from PBMCs. This same sample was also taken into another study, of T cells in Graves' hyperthyroidism and ophthalmopathy.

The sequenced sample was peripheral blood mononuclear cells (PBMCs), obtained at new diagnosis, from a patient treated with antithyroid drugs. The source is a young man with Graves disease.

In its sample, this clonotype was seen a few times. V usage is TRBV5-8 and J usage is TRBJ1-2; 8 positions agree with TRBD1. This CDR3 comprises 17 residues. CDR1 and CDR2 from the germline V gene are SGHTS and YDEGEE. V was pared by 6 bases and J by 6 bases, with 19 bases of the junction left unmatched. CDR3 amino acids: CASNLLDRASGQDGYTF. CDR3 nucleotide sequence: TGTGCCAGCAACCTTCTGGACAGGGCCTCTGGGCAAGATGGCTACACCTTC.

This clonotype was seen at least ten times. The rearrangement uses TRBV28 and TRBJ2-2; D is unclear. The CDR3 has 13 amino acids. The ends were cut back, 10 bases at V and 2 bases at J, with 11 bases in the middle. Germline V gene lookup returns CDR1 MDHEN and CDR2 SYDVKM. The CDR3 DNA reads as TGTGCCATCAAAAGCCCCAACACCGGGGAGCTGTTTTTT. Translating gives CAIKSPNTGELFF.

This clonotype has at least ten counts. This rearrangement joins TRBV5-6 to TRBJ2-5; unclear D gene. Germline assignment: CDR1 SGHDT and CDR2 YYEEEE. The germline V and J ends were trimmed by 0 bases and 4 bases, with 10 bases remaining between them. The length of the CDR3 is 14 residues. CDR3 region: CASSLEASVETQYF. Written as DNA, the CDR3 is TGTGCCAGCAGCTTGGAGGCCAGCGTAGAGACCCAGTACTTC.

This clonotype appeared a single time. The chain joins TRBV29-1 to TRBJ2-3, with a possible D match to TRBD2 (5 bases). The germline V and J ends were trimmed by 4 bases and 1 base, with 12 bases remaining between them. The V gene's germline CDR1 is SQVTM and CDR2 ANQGSEA. The CDR3 consists of 14 residues. The CDR3 region has the DNA TGCAGCGTTGGTAAGGGAGTCGGCACAGATACGCAGTATTTT. Its protein product is CSVGKGVGTDTQYF.

This clonotype was observed many times. The chain joins TRBV7-2 to TRBJ2-3; 9 bases map to TRBD1. CDR3 length: 16 amino acids. The V segment lost 4 bases and the J segment 0 bases; nucleotides outside the gene matches: 5. Germline CDR1 and CDR2: SGHTA and FQGNSA. The CDR3 nucleotides are TGTGCCAGCAGCTCATTCGGGACAGGGAGCACAGATACGCAGTATTTT. This gives the protein CASSSFGTGSTDTQYF.